Following are 3 T cell receptor beta chains from one sample sequenced in a study of Graves' ophthalmopathy and Graves' hyperthyroidism. RNA transcripts served as template for amplifying TCR beta CDR3 sequences. The library came from an HTBI-primed first-round RT-PCR and a second-round multiplex PCR. TCRdb re-derived calls from the multiplex PCR reads in MiXCR, one entry per CDR3 protein. The sample shows about 740,000 distinct CDR3 sequences, 35% to 50% of them seen only once. The sequencing sample was made of peripheral blood. The receptors stem from an adult man with Graves' ophthalmopathy.

This clonotype was picked up a small number of times. The chain joins TRBV7-2 to TRBJ2-2; 9 nucleotides agree with TRBD1. This CDR3 comprises 16 residues. Germline lookup yields CDR1 SGHTA and CDR2 FQGNSA. Trimming cost V 5 bases and J 4 bases; bases outside gene matches: 8. In DNA form, the CDR3 reads TGTGCCAGCAGCCTCAGGACAGGGGTCGGCACCGGGGAGCTGTTTTTT. Translated: CASSLRTGVGTGELFF. The full variable domain, completed using reference TRBV7-2 and TRBJ2-2, is GAGVSQSPSNKVTEKGKDVELRCDPISGHTALYWYRQSLGQGLEFLIYFQGNSAPDKSGLPSDRFSAERTGGSVSTLTIQRTQQEDSAVYLCASSLRTGVGTGELFFGEGSRLTVL.

V and J are TRBV20-1 and TRBJ2-7; D possibly corresponds to TRBD2 (5 bases). The tail of the sequence fits TRBJ2-5 better, so the J call may be wrong. The germline V gene has CDR1 DFQATT and CDR2 SNEGSKA (reference sequence). The CDR3 runs to 15 residues. The CDR3 loop reads CSATLEATFSGTQYF. CDR3 coding DNA: TGCAGTGCTACTTTGGAGGCCACCTTTTCAGGGACCCAGTACTTC.

Only a few counts were recorded for this clonotype. The DNA of the CDR3 is TGTGCCAGTAGGGAAGGGAGGGAGACTGAAGCTTTCTTT. Its protein is CASREGRETEAFF. The gene calls are TRBV19 and TRBJ1-1; D remains unclear. The CDR3 consists of 13 residues. Germline V lookup: CDR1 LNHDA, CDR2 SQIVND (reference sequence). Trimming took off 6 bases at V and 5 bases at J, with 13 bases between the two ends.